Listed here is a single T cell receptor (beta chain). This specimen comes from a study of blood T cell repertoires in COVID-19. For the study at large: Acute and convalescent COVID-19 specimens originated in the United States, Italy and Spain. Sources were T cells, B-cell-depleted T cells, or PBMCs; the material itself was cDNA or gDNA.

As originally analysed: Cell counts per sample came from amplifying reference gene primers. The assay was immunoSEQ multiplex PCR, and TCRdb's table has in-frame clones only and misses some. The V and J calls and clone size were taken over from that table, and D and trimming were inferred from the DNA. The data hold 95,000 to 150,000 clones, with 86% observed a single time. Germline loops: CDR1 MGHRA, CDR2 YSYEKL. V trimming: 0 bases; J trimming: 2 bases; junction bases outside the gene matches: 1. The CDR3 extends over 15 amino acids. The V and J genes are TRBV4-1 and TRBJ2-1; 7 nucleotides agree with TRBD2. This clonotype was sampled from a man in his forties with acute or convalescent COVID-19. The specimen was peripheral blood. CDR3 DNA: TGCGCCAGCAGCCAAGAGACTAGCCCCTACAATGAGCAGTTCTTC. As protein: CASSQETSPYNEQFF.